This record looks at one T cell receptor (beta chain) sequence and its context. Its antigen remains unidentified. It has no much larger one-base neighbor in the sample; base qualities were not kept. The collaborating institutions used their own protocols to collect whole blood in K2EDTA tubes. For TCRbeta analysis, collaborator samples were shipped as frozen whole blood, as isolated PBMCs, or as DNA extracted from either sample type. The data derive from a study of blood T cell repertoires in COVID-19 (TCRdb year 2020). Notes on the research overall: The collaborator samples originated in the United States, Italy and Spain and spanned the acute and convalescent phases of COVID-19. The repertoires were released in a freely available public database intended as a resource for research on the immune response to SARS-CoV-2. The sample metadata nearly always contained a de-identified subject ID, COVID-19 status, age in years and sex. The dataset comprised deeply sampled blood TCRbeta repertoires from subjects exposed to, actively infected with, or recovered from COVID-19. Where available, HLA class I and class II types were obtained from metadata supplied by the sample provider rather than from assay-based typing. The samples were drawn from the first 160 participants of the ongoing ImmuneRACE study and from 1,254 subjects provided by 6 global collaborators. The material from the prospective study consisted of cDNA or gDNA derived from T cells, B-cell-depleted T cells, or PBMCs. Beyond this particular receptor, the publication reports: Clinical and demographic metadata were provided uncurated, with the amount varying by source and participant.

CDR1 and CDR2 (SGHRS, YFSETQ) derive from the germline V gene. The germline V end is reduced by 4 bases and the J end by 6 bases; junction bases left unmatched: 5. Taken from cysteine to phenylalanine, the CDR3 has 16 residues. Solely the CDR3 DNA is kept, with 48 bases framed from the first base. TCRbeta CDR3 regions were amplified from genomic DNA by means of the immunoSEQ Assay, a bias-controlled multiplex PCR. Under the source paper's analysis protocol: The number of nucleated cells in each sample was estimated by amplification of reference gene primers within the assay. Sequence reads were collapsed and filtered to measure the absolute abundance of every unique TCRbeta CDR3 rearrangement. For each sample, productive Simpson clonality was calculated as the square root of Simpson's diversity index over productive rearrangements. TCRdb provides this immuneACCESS table in a form limited to in-frame rearrangements. Some clones are lacking; in checked studies, under half of them reflect an unresolved V gene, and why the rest are absent is not known. V, J and clone size derive from that table, while D and trimming were established from the DNA sequence. This sample is represented by 130,000 to 150,000 clones; approximately 84% of them were singletons. The ten top clones hold roughly 6.5% of the sample.

The sample consisted of peripheral blood. This TCR was recovered from a human donor in a cohort sampled during active COVID-19. The receptor chain draws on TRBV5-1 and TRBJ2-2, with 14 central nucleotides matching TRBD2. This receptor carries the CDR3 CASSQRTSGGSGELFF. The DNA sequence is TGCGCCAGCAGCCAACGGACTAGCGGGGGGTCCGGGGAGCTGTTTTTT.